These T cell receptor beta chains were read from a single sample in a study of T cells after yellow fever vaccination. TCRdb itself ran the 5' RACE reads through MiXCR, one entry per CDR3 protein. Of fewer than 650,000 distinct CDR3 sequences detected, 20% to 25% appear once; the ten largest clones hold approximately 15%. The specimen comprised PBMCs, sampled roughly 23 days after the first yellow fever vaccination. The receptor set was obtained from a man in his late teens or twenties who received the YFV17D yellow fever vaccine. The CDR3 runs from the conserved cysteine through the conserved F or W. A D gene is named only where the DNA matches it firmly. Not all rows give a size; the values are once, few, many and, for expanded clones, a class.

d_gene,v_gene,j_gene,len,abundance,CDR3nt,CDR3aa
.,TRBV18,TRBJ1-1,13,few,TGTGCCAGCTCACCAATTGGACGTGGAGAAGCTTTCTTT,CASSPIGRGEAFF
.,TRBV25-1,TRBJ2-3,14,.,TGTGCCAGCGCCGGTCTGGGGACTGCAGATACGCAGTATTTT,CASAGLGTADTQYF
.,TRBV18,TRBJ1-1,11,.,TGTGCCAGCTCAGGGGTAACTGAAGCTTTCTTT,CASSGVTEAFF
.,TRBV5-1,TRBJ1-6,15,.,TGCGCCAGCAGCTTGAGCGGGGCAGGGGATTCACCCCTCCACTTT,CASSLSGAGDSPLHF
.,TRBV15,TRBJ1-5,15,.,TGTGCCACCAGCAGGGGCAGCTATAGCAATCAGCCCCAGCATTTT,CATSRGSYSNQPQHF
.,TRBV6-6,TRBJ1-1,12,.,TGTGCCAGCAGGGAGTCGAACACTGAAGCTTTCTTT,CASRESNTEAFF
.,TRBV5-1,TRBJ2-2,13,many,TGCGCCAGCAGCTTCCACGGTCCCGGGGAGCTGTTTTTT,CASSFHGPGELFF
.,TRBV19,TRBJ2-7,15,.,TGTGCCAGTAGCAATCACAGAGGTGGCTCCTACGAGCAGTACTTC,CASSNHRGGSYEQYF
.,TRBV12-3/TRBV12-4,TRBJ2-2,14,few,TGTGCCAGCTCTACGCACAGGAACACCGGGGAGCTGTTTTTT,CASSTHRNTGELFF
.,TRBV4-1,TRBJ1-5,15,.,TGCGCCAGCAGCCAAGTGGCCGTTAGCAATCAGCCCCAGCATTTT,CASSQVAVSNQPQHF
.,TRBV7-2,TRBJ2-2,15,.,TGTGCCAGCAGCTTAGTGTGGGCAACAACCGGGGAGCTGTTTTTT,CASSLVWATTGELFF
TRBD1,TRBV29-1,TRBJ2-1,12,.,TGCAGCGTCGACAGGGGAAACAATGAGCAGTTCTTC,CSVDRGNNEQFF
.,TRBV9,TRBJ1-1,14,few,TGTGCCAGCAGCCCCATGCCGGGCCTCAGGGAAGCTTTCTTT,CASSPMPGLREAFF
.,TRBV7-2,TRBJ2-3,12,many,TGTGCCAGCAGCCCGGGGAGGGATACGCAGTATTTT,CASSPGRDTQYF
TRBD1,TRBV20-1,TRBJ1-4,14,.,TGCAGTGCTCCCTTGGGGACAGGGAGTTTTAGGGTGTTTTTT,CSAPLGTGSFRVFF
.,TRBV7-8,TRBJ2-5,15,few,TGTGCCAGCAGCTTAGCTACGAACCCCCAAGAGACCCAGTACTTC,CASSLATNPQETQYF
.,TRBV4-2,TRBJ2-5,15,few,TGTGCCAGCAGCCCTACCGGGGGATTCCAAGAGACCCAGTACTTC,CASSPTGGFQETQYF
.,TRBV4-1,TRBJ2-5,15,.,TGCGCCAGCAGCCAAGATCCCGGGACATCGGAGACCCAGTACTTC,CASSQDPGTSETQYF
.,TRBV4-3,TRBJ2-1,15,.,TGCGCCAGCAGCCGAGAGCGTAGCTCCTACAATGAGCAGTTCTTC,CASSRERSSYNEQFF
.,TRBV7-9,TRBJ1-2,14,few,TGTGCCAGCAGCTTGTACAGTGGGAACTATGGCTACACCTTC,CASSLYSGNYGYTF
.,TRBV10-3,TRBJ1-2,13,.,TGTGCCATCAGTTCCAGCGGACTCTATGGCTACACCTTC,CAISSSGLYGYTF
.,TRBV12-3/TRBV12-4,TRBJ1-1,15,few,TGTGCCAGCAGTCTCTCAGTCAGGTATGGCCCTGAAGCTTTCTTT,CASSLSVRYGPEAFF
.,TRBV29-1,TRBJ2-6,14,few,TGCAGCGTTGAAGTCCAGAACGGGGCCAACGTCCTGACTTTC,CSVEVQNGANVLTF
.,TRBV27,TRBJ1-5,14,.,TGTGCCAGCAGTTTTTTGGGGAGGAATCAGCCCCAGCATTTT,CASSFLGRNQPQHF
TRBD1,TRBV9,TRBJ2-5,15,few,TGTGCCAGCAGCGTAGGAGGACAGGGTGGAGAGACCCAGTACTTC,CASSVGGQGGETQYF
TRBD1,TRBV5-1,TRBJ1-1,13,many,TGCGCCACCGTAGGACAGGGCGGCACTGAAGCTTTCTTT,CATVGQGGTEAFF
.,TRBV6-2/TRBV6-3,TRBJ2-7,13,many,TGTGCCAGCAGTTACCGGGACAACTACGAGCAGTACTTC,CASSYRDNYEQYF
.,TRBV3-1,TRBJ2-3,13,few,TGTGCCAGCAGCCAAAATTTGAGGTATACGCAGTATTTT,CASSQNLRYTQYF
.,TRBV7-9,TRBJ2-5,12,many,TGTGCCAGCAGCTTAGCCGAAGAGACCCAGTACTTC,CASSLAEETQYF
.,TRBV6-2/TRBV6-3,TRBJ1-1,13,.,TGTGCCAGCAGTGAGACACCGAACACTGAAGCTTTCTTT,CASSETPNTEAFF
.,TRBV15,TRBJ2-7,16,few,TGTGCCACCAGCCCCGAAAGGCCAGGCGAGACCTACGAGCAGTACTTC,CATSPERPGETYEQYF
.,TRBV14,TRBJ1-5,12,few,TGTGCCAGCAGCCTTACAGGGAGCCCCCAGCATTTT,CASSLTGSPQHF
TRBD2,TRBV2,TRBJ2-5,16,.,TGTGCCAGCAGTCTGACTAGCGGGGCGGGGAGAGAGACCCAGTACTTC,CASSLTSGAGRETQYF
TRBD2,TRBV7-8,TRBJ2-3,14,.,TGTGCCAGCAGCCTGACTAGCGTCACAGATACGCAGTATTTT,CASSLTSVTDTQYF
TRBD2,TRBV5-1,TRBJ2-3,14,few,TGTGCCAGCAGCTTTGGCGGGGGGTCAGATACGCAGTATTTT,CASSFGGGSDTQYF
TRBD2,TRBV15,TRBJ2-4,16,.,TGTGCCACCAGCGCGCTAGCGGACCTAGCCAAAAACATTCAGTACTTC,CATSALADLAKNIQYF
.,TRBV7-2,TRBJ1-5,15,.,TGTGCCAGCAGCTTCTCCGGGGGACTCAATCAGCCCCAGCATTTT,CASSFSGGLNQPQHF
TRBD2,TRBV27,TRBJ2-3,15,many,TGTGCCAGCAGCTCACTAGCGGGGGCAACAGATACGCAGTATTTT,CASSSLAGATDTQYF
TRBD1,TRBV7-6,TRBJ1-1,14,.,TGTGCCAGCAGCGACCCCGGGACAGGGAATGAAGCTTTCTTT,CASSDPGTGNEAFF
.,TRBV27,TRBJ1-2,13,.,TGTGCCAGCAGTACTCCTAGCGGGGACGGCTACACCTTC,CASSTPSGDGYTF
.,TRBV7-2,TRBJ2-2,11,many,TGTGCCAGCAGCTTCGGGGGGGAGCTGTTTTTT,CASSFGGELFF
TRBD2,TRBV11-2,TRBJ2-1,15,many,TGTGCCAGCAGCTGGGGACTAGCGGGGGTCAATGAGCAGTTCTTC,CASSWGLAGVNEQFF
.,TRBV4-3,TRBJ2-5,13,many,TGCGCCAGCAGCCTGACTAGCCAAGAGACCCAGTACTTC,CASSLTSQETQYF
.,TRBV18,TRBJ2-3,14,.,TGTGCCAGCTCACCATCACTAACCACAGATACGCAGTATTTT,CASSPSLTTDTQYF
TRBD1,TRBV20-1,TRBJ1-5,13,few,TGCAGTGCTAGGGGACAGACGAATCAGCCCCAGCATTTT,CSARGQTNQPQHF
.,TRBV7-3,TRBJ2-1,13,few,TGTGCCAGCAGCTTAACCGCCGACAATGAGCAGTTCTTC,CASSLTADNEQFF
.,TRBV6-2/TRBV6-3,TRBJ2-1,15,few,TGTGCCAGCAGCCCTCCTAGCGACGCCTACAATGAGCAGTTCTTC,CASSPPSDAYNEQFF
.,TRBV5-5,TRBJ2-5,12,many,TGTGCCAGCAGCTTCCAGGGGGAGACCCAGTACTTC,CASSFQGETQYF
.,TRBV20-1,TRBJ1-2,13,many,TGCAGTGCTAGGGACGGCGGAAACTATGGCTACACCTTC,CSARDGGNYGYTF
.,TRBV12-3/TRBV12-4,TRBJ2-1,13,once,TGTGCCAGCAGTTTAACGGGGGCTGGCGAGCAGTTCTTC,CASSLTGAGEQFF
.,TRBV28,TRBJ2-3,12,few,TGTGCCAGCACCCTGGAAGGAGATACGCAGTATTTT,CASTLEGDTQYF
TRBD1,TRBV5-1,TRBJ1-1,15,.,TGCGCCAGCAGCTTGAGGGGGCCGGAGAACACTGAAGCTTTCTTT,CASSLRGPENTEAFF